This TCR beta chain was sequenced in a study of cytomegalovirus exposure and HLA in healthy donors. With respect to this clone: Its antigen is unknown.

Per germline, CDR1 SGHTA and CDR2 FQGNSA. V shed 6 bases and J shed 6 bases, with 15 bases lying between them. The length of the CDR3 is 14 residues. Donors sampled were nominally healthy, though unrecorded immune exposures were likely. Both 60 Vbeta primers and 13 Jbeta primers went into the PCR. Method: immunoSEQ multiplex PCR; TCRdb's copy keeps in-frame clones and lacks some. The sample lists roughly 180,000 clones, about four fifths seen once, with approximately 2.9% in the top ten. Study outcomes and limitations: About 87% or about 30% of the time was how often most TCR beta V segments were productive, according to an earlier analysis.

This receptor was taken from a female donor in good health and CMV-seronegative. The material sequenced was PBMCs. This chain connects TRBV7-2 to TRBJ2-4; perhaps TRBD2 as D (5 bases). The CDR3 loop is CASSPAGRSNIQYF. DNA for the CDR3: TGTGCCAGCAGTCCTGCGGGTAGATCAAACATTCAGTACTTC.